This T cell receptor (beta chain) derives from a study of blood T cell repertoires in COVID-19. Here immunoSEQ multiplex PCR was the method, and the copy in TCRdb shows in-frame clones only, minus some. Of 230,000 or so clones in the sample, approximately 84% are singletons; the top ten hold around 3.5%. The CDR3 extends over 15 amino acids. Trimming cost V 6 bases and J 0 bases; bases outside gene matches: 4. Germline CDR1 reads MNHEY; CDR2 reads SVGAGI. The chain employs TRBV6-5 and TRBJ2-1, with TRBD1 matching over 8 bases. The source is a man in his fifties who had recovered from COVID-19. What was sequenced was PBMCs or T cells enriched from blood (not recorded which). CDR3 region: CASSRDRPSYNEQFF. Written as DNA, the CDR3 is TGTGCCAGCAGCAGGGACAGGCCCTCCTACAATGAGCAGTTCTTC.